The present T cell receptor (beta chain) was sequenced within a study of PD-1 blockade in classical Hodgkin lymphoma. The method was immunoSEQ multiplex PCR; TCRdb's version includes in-frame clones alone and lacks a portion of them. The table lists over 20,000 clones, more than 75% of them singletons. Regarding this clone: Its antigen remains unknown.

Study-wide results and caveats: Complete responders had baseline diversity similar to newly diagnosed patients. When nivolumab was started under 1 year after ASCT, patients were excluded.

As for time point: cycle 4 day 1 (C4D1), after 6 weeks of nivolumab. Brentuximab vedotin exposure varied, and every patient relapsed after autologous stem cell transplantation. Here the sequenced sample was peripheral blood mononuclear cells (PBMCs), taken before the fourth cycle of nivolumab. The TCR sequence derives from a human donor with classical Hodgkin lymphoma.

The CDR3 sequence: CASSLPPTAFSYEQYF. CDR3 DNA sequence: TGTGCCAGCAGCTTACCCCCGACAGCGTTCTCCTACGAGCAGTACTTC. The chain recombines TRBV7-9 with TRBJ2-7, with D possibly matching TRBD1 (5 bases). V was shortened by 2 bases and J by 0 bases, with 14 bases between the two germline ends. Germline CDR1 reads SEHNR; CDR2 reads FQNEAQ (reference sequence). The CDR3 is 16 amino acids. Drawing the rest from reference TRBV7-9 and TRBJ2-7, the complete variable domain is DTGVSQNPRHKITKRGQNVTFRCDPISEHNRLYWYRQTLGQGPEFLTYFQNEAQLEKSRLLSDRFSAERPKGSFSTLEIQRTEQGDSAMYLCASSLPPTAFSYEQYFGPGTRLTVT.